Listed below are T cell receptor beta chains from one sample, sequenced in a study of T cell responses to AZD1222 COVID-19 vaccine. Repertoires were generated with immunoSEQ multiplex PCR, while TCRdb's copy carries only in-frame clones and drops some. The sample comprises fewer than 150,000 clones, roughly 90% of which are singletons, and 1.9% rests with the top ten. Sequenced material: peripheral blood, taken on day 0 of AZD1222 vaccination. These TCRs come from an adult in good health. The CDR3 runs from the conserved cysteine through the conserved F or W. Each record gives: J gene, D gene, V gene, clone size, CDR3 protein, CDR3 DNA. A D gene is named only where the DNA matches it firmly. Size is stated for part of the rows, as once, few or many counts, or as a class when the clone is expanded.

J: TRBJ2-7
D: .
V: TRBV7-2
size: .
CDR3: CASSLASGTPAYEQYF
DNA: TGTGCCAGCAGCTTAGCCTCCGGGACGCCAGCCTACGAGCAGTACTTC

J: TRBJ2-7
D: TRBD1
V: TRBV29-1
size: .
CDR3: CSVEGQGISEQYF
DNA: TGCAGCGTTGAGGGACAGGGGATAAGCGAGCAGTACTTC

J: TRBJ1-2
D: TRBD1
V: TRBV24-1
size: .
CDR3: CATSDKDRTLGYTF
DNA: TGTGCCACCAGTGACAAGGACAGGACTCTGGGCTACACCTTC

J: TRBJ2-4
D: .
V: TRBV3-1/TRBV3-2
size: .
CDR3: CASSQARSKNIQYF
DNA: TGTGCCAGCAGCCAGGCCCGGAGCAAAAACATTCAGTACTTC

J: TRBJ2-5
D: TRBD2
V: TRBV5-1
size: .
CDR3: CASSRDVLAGGRQETQYF
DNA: TGCGCCAGCAGCAGGGACGTTTTAGCGGGAGGGCGGCAAGAGACCCAGTACTTC

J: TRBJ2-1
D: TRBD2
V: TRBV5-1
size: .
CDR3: CASSLESGDYNEQFF
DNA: TGCGCCAGCAGCTTGGAAAGCGGGGACTACAATGAGCAGTTCTTC

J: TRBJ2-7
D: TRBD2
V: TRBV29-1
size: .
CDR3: CSVLADPIPYEQYF
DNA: TGCAGCGTTCTAGCGGACCCTATTCCCTACGAGCAGTACTTC

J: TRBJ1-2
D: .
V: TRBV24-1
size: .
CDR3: CATSDPNREGGGYGYTF
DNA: TGTGCCACCAGTGACCCTAACCGCGAAGGGGGGGGCTATGGCTACACCTTC

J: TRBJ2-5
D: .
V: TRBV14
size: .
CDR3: CASSQAPTLQETQYF
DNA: TGTGCCAGCAGCCAAGCTCCGACACTGCAAGAGACCCAGTACTTC

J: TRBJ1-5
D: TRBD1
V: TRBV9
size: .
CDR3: CASSVEDRSNQPQHF
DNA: TGTGCCAGCAGCGTAGAGGACAGGAGCAATCAGCCCCAGCATTTT

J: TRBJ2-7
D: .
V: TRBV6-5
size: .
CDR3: CASRKDPSRAYEQYF
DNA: TGTGCCAGCAGAAAAGACCCCAGTCGGGCCTACGAGCAGTACTTC

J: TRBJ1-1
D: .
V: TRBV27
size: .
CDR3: CASSLNWGGTEAFF
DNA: TGTGCCAGCAGTTTAAATTGGGGAGGCACTGAAGCTTTCTTT

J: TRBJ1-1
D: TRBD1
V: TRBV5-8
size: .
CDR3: CASSLGDRPMNTEAFF
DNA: TGTGCCAGCAGCTTGGGGGACAGGCCGATGAACACTGAAGCTTTCTTT

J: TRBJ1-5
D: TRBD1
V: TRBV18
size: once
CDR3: CASSLLPGQGDHYSNQPQHF
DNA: TGTGCCAGCTCACTATTGCCGGGACAGGGGGATCATTATAGCAATCAGCCCCAGCATTTT

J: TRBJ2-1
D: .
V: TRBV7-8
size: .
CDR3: CASSLWKESKSNEQFF
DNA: TGTGCCAGCAGCTTATGGAAAGAGAGTAAAAGCAATGAGCAGTTCTTC

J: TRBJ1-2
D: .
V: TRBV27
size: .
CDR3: CASSSGQTNNYGYTF
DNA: TGTGCCAGCAGTTCGGGGCAGACCAATAACTATGGCTACACCTTC

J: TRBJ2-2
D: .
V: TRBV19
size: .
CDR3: CASRSLEVNTGELFF
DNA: TGTGCCAGTAGGAGCCTAGAGGTAAACACCGGGGAGCTGTTTTTT

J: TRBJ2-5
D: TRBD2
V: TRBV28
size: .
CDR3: CASSLPRGSGKKTQYF
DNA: TGTGCCAGCAGTTTACCCCGAGGTAGCGGGAAAAAGACCCAGTACTTC

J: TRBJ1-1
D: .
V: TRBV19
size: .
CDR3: CASSTVGGGTEAFF
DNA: TGTGCCAGTAGTACAGTCGGTGGGGGTACTGAAGCTTTCTTT

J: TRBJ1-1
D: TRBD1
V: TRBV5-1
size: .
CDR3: CASSLDQGAGTEAFF
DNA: TGCGCCAGCAGCTTGGATCAGGGGGCAGGCACTGAAGCTTTCTTT

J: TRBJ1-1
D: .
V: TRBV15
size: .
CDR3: CATSRDYGQKNTEAFF
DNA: TGTGCCACCAGCAGAGACTATGGACAGAAGAACACTGAAGCTTTCTTT

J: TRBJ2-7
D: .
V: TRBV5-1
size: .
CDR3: CASRTGTSPSYEQYF
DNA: TGCGCCAGCAGGACCGGGACAAGCCCATCCTACGAGCAGTACTTC

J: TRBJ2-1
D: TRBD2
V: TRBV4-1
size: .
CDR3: CASSQDPPSGVSEQFF
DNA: TGCGCCAGCAGCCAAGACCCCCCTAGCGGGGTGAGTGAGCAGTTCTTC

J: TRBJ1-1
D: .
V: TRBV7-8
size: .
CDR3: CASSPNIRVLNTEAFF
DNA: TGTGCCAGCAGCCCGAACATAAGGGTCTTGAACACTGAAGCTTTCTTT

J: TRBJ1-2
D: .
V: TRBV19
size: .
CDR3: CAARAGGYGYTF
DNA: TGTGCCGCTCGGGCGGGGGGCTATGGCTACACCTTC

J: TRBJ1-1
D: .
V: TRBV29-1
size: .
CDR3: CSVEDHTGTEAFF
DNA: TGCAGCGTTGAAGATCATACGGGAACTGAAGCTTTCTTT

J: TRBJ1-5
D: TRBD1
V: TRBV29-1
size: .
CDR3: CSGGQGTGQPQHF
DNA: TGCAGCGGGGGACAGGGTACCGGTCAGCCCCAGCATTTT

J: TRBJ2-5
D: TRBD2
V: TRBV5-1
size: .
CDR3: CASSLGAGSQETQYF
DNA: TGCGCCAGCAGCTTAGGAGCGGGGAGCCAAGAGACCCAGTACTTC

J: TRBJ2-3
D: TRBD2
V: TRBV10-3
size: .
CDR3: CAILAGQTSTDTQYF
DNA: TGTGCCATCCTAGCGGGCCAAACTAGCACAGATACGCAGTATTTT

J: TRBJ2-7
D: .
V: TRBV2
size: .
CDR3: CASTFPQGGYEQYF
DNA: TGTGCCAGCACGTTCCCGCAAGGAGGCTACGAGCAGTACTTC

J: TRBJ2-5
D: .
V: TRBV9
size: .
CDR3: CASSPGLGWIETQYF
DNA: TGTGCCAGCAGCCCAGGTCTAGGGTGGATAGAGACCCAGTACTTC

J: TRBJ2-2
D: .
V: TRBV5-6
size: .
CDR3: CASSHAPGPGTGELFF
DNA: TGTGCCAGCAGCCACGCCCCGGGACCGGGCACCGGGGAGCTGTTTTTT

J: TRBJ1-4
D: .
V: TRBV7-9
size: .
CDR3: CASSLHVPLSANEKLFF
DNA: TGTGCCAGCAGCTTACACGTACCTCTATCGGCTAATGAAAAACTGTTTTTT

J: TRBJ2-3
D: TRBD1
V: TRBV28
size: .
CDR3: CASSKGAGGLTDTQYF
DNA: TGTGCCAGCAGCAAGGGGGCAGGGGGCTTGACAGATACGCAGTATTTT

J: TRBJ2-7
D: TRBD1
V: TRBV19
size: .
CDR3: CASTFGQGLSYEQYF
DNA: TGTGCCAGTACCTTCGGACAGGGATTATCCTACGAGCAGTACTTC

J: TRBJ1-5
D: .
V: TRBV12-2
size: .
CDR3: CASRLRGTGCSQPQHF
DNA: TGTGCAAGTCGCTTACGGGGGACAGGGTGTAGCCAGCCCCAGCATTTT

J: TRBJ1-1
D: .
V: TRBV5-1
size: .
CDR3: CASRWGRVSRDGTEAFF
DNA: TGCGCCAGCAGGTGGGGGAGAGTCTCACGTGATGGGACTGAAGCTTTCTTT

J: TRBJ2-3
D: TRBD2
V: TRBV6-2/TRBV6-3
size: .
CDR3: CASSPAGGGDTQYF
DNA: TGTGCCAGCAGTCCAGCGGGAGGAGGCGATACGCAGTATTTT

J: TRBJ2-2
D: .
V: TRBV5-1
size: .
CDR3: CASSLPETGRTGELFF
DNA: TGCGCCAGCAGCCTGCCCGAGACAGGTCGGACCGGGGAGCTGTTTTTT

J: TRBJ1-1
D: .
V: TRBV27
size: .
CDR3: CASGDLNTEAFF
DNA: TGTGCCAGCGGGGACCTGAACACTGAAGCTTTCTTT

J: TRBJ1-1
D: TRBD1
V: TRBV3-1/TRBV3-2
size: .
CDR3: CASSRGQANTEAFF
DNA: TGTGCCAGCAGCCGAGGACAGGCGAACACTGAAGCTTTCTTT

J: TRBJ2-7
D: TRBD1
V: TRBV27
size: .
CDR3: CASSLGDRKVYEQYF
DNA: TGTGCCAGCAGTTTAGGGGACAGAAAGGTCTACGAGCAGTACTTC

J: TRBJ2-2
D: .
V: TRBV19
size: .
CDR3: CASSLYSGGGELFF
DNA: TGTGCCAGTAGCCTATACAGCGGCGGGGGGGAGCTGTTTTTT